The rows below give T cell receptor beta chains drawn from one sample of a study of response to subunit inactivated influenza vaccine. TCRdb re-called the RT-PCR reads with MiXCR, one entry per CDR3 protein. The sample carries roughly 570,000 distinct CDR3 sequences, 10% to 15% recorded once. Here the sequenced sample was PBMCs from blood, taken roughly 6 weeks after vaccination. Receptor source: a middle-aged man who received an inactivated influenza vaccine. Both conserved end residues are part of each CDR3. A D gene is named only where the DNA matches it firmly. Expanded clones get a size class; other rows say once, few or many, or leave the size out.

j_call clone_size v_call d_call cdr3_aa cdr3_nt
TRBJ2-2 few TRBV6-5 TRBD2 CASSYGTSGRARPGELFF TGTGCCAGCAGTTACGGGACTAGCGGGAGGGCGCGGCCCGGGGAGCTGTTTTTT
TRBJ2-5 few TRBV28 - CASNSGTRDFQETQYF TGTGCCAGCAATTCTGGGACACGGGACTTCCAAGAGACCCAGTACTTC
TRBJ2-3 few TRBV24-1 TRBD2 CATSRGLVTDTQYF TGTGCCACCAGTCGAGGACTAGTGACAGATACGCAGTATTTT
TRBJ2-7 few TRBV5-1 TRBD2 CASSLAALAGFTYEQYF TGCGCCAGCAGCTTGGCTGCACTAGCGGGGTTCACCTACGAGCAGTACTTC
TRBJ2-3 - TRBV4-2 TRBD1 CASSQADRAGTDTQYF TGTGCCAGCAGCCAAGCAGACAGGGCAGGGACAGATACGCAGTATTTT
TRBJ2-5 few TRBV6-5 - CASSYSFPGRQETQYF TGTGCCAGCAGTTACTCGTTCCCCGGACGCCAAGAGACCCAGTACTTC
TRBJ2-7 - TRBV12-3/TRBV12-4 - CASRRDRIGNEQYF TGTGCCAGCAGAAGAGACAGGATAGGGAACGAGCAGTACTTC
TRBJ2-1 many TRBV10-3 TRBD1 CAISPGTGAYNEQFF TGTGCCATCAGTCCCGGGACAGGGGCCTACAATGAGCAGTTCTTC
TRBJ1-1 few TRBV28 - CASSVVEARAFF TGTGCCAGCAGTGTAGTAGAGGCGCGAGCTTTCTTT
TRBJ2-1 many TRBV12-3/TRBV12-4 TRBD2 CASSPGLAGGRNEQFF TGTGCCAGCAGTCCCGGACTAGCGGGAGGGCGCAATGAGCAGTTCTTC
TRBJ2-1 - TRBV27 TRBD2 CASSSIAGDSYNEQFF TGTGCCAGCAGTTCAATAGCGGGAGACTCCTACAATGAGCAGTTCTTC
TRBJ1-1 few TRBV28 - CASGMGGMNTEAFF TGTGCCAGCGGGATGGGTGGGATGAACACTGAAGCTTTCTTT
TRBJ2-3 - TRBV20-1 - CSASGRVGSSTDTQYF TGCAGTGCTAGCGGTCGAGTGGGTTCTAGCACAGATACGCAGTATTTT
TRBJ1-2 few TRBV12-3/TRBV12-4 - CASRYSLGGQEGYTF TGTGCCAGCAGATACTCTTTAGGAGGGCAAGAAGGCTACACCTTC
TRBJ2-7 - TRBV28 TRBD2 CASSLGEGGNEQYF TGTGCCAGCAGTCTAGGGGAGGGAGGGAACGAGCAGTACTTC
TRBJ1-2 many TRBV12-3/TRBV12-4 TRBD1 CASSPTGGTGYGYTF TGTGCCAGCAGTCCGACAGGGGGAACAGGCTATGGCTACACCTTC
TRBJ2-1 many TRBV7-9 TRBD1 CASSLGDRAHNEQFF TGTGCCAGCAGCTTAGGGGACAGGGCCCACAATGAGCAGTTCTTC
TRBJ2-2 many TRBV5-1 - CASNERTDNTGELFF TGCGCCAGCAACGAGAGGACAGACAACACCGGGGAGCTGTTTTTT
TRBJ1-6 - TRBV11-2 TRBD1 CASSRQGSYNSPLHF TGTGCCAGCAGCCGACAGGGCTCCTATAATTCACCCCTCCACTTT
TRBJ2-7 - TRBV7-2 - CASSLMGGPMYEQYF TGTGCCAGCAGCTTAATGGGGGGGCCGATGTACGAGCAGTACTTC
TRBJ2-7 few TRBV11-2 TRBD2 CASSLVSGGAGEQYF TGTGCCAGCAGCTTAGTGTCCGGGGGGGCCGGCGAGCAGTACTTC
TRBJ2-1 - TRBV9 - CASSVGFQGTYNEQFF TGTGCCAGCAGCGTAGGTTTCCAGGGAACCTACAATGAGCAGTTCTTC
TRBJ1-1 many TRBV5-1 TRBD1 CASNFRTGDTEAFF TGCGCCAGCAACTTTCGAACAGGGGATACTGAAGCTTTCTTT
TRBJ2-5 - TRBV7-8 - CASSLGSARGIQYF TGTGCCAGCAGCTTAGGGTCAGCGAGAGGGATCCAGTACTTC
TRBJ2-7 many TRBV28 - CASSLAGQSYEQYF TGTGCCAGCAGCTTAGCCGGACAGAGCTACGAGCAGTACTTC
TRBJ2-4 few TRBV2 - CASSDIPLLRGNIQYF TGTGCCAGCAGTGATATCCCGCTCCTAAGGGGAAACATTCAGTACTTC
TRBJ2-1 few TRBV20-1 TRBD2 CSAKTQRLADSYNEQFF TGCAGTGCTAAAACCCAGAGACTAGCGGACTCCTACAATGAGCAGTTCTTC
TRBJ2-1 - TRBV5-1 TRBD1 CASSVRDRVNNEQFF TGCGCCAGCAGCGTCCGGGACAGGGTTAACAATGAGCAGTTCTTC
TRBJ2-1 few TRBV6-2/TRBV6-3 - CASSNSGQYNEQFF TGTGCCAGCAGTAATTCTGGACAGTACAATGAGCAGTTCTTC
TRBJ2-2 - TRBV6-5 - CASSYSEGLSGELFF TGTGCCAGCAGTTACTCGGAGGGTCTCTCCGGGGAGCTGTTTTTT
TRBJ2-1 - TRBV29-1 - CSVEGWNNEQFF TGCAGCGTCGAGGGCTGGAACAATGAGCAGTTCTTC
TRBJ1-1 - TRBV28 TRBD1 CASRRDRVGLMNTEAFF TGTGCCAGCAGGAGGGACAGGGTGGGATTGATGAACACTGAAGCTTTCTTT
TRBJ2-7 once TRBV3-1 TRBD1 CACTQDLGTGNSYEQYF TGTGCCTGCACGCAAGATTTGGGGACAGGGAACTCCTACGAGCAGTACTTC
TRBJ2-1 - TRBV7-2 TRBD2 CASSFGSGSSYNEQFF TGTGCCAGCAGCTTCGGAAGCGGGAGTTCCTACAATGAGCAGTTCTTC
TRBJ2-2 few TRBV20-1 - CSAREIRSTGELFF TGCAGTGCTAGAGAAATCAGGAGCACCGGGGAGCTGTTTTTT
TRBJ2-1 few TRBV6-1 TRBD1 CATRIGQGAFNEQFF TGTGCCACCAGAATCGGACAGGGGGCGTTCAATGAGCAGTTCTTC
TRBJ1-1 - TRBV29-1 - CSVRGGQRNTEAFF TGCAGCGTCCGGGGCGGACAGAGGAACACTGAAGCTTTCTTT
TRBJ2-7 few TRBV6-2/TRBV6-3 TRBD2 CASRPVGLAGESTYEQYF TGTGCCAGCAGACCCGTGGGACTAGCGGGGGAGTCAACCTACGAGCAGTACTTC
TRBJ1-5 - TRBV6-2/TRBV6-3 TRBD1 CASSTGARNQPQHF TGTGCCAGCAGTACAGGGGCACGGAATCAGCCCCAGCATTTT
TRBJ2-3 few TRBV12-3/TRBV12-4 TRBD2 CASKYPGGAKDTQYF TGTGCCAGCAAATACCCCGGGGGGGCAAAAGATACGCAGTATTTT
TRBJ2-7 few TRBV5-1 - CASSLNSIRGAPYEQYF TGCGCCAGCAGCTTGAATTCCATCCGGGGGGCGCCCTACGAGCAGTACTTC
TRBJ2-1 many TRBV25-1 - CAIGPPSSYNEQFF TGTGCCATCGGACCACCTAGCTCCTACAATGAGCAGTTCTTC
TRBJ2-3 - TRBV5-1 TRBD1 CASSLAADRGPDTQYF TGCGCCAGCAGCTTGGCCGCGGACAGGGGACCAGATACGCAGTATTTT
TRBJ2-5 many TRBV20-1 - CSAVGSQETQYF TGCAGTGCCGTGGGCAGCCAAGAGACCCAGTACTTC
TRBJ1-4 - TRBV6-1 - CASRKERDEKLFF TGTGCCAGCCGCAAAGAAAGGGATGAAAAACTGTTTTTT
TRBJ2-1 - TRBV14 TRBD1 CASSLRRTGNEQFF TGTGCCAGCAGCCTACGAAGGACAGGCAATGAGCAGTTCTTC
TRBJ1-5 - TRBV12-3/TRBV12-4 TRBD1 CASGDRANQPQHF TGTGCCAGCGGTGACAGGGCAAATCAGCCCCAGCATTTT
TRBJ1-2 few TRBV11-2 - CADGAYYGYTF TGTGCCGACGGGGCGTACTATGGCTACACCTTC
TRBJ2-7 - TRBV23-1 TRBD1 CASSHLGTGSYEQYF TGCGCCAGCAGTCACCTCGGGACAGGGTCCTACGAGCAGTACTTC
TRBJ2-1 - TRBV4-3 - CASSQDLVGGLGNEQFF TGCGCCAGCAGCCAAGATTTAGTGGGGGGCCTCGGCAATGAGCAGTTCTTC